The next 20 T cell receptor beta chains were all read from a single sample in a study of T cells in Graves' hyperthyroidism and ophthalmopathy (dated by TCRdb to about 2019). Receptors were amplified or captured by multiplex PCR. Sequencer: Illumina HiSeq 2000. The TCR beta CDR3 regions were amplified from the RNA transcripts. For the first round of RT-PCR on the TCR CDR3, the HTBI primer set was used together with the Qiagen OneStep RT-PCR kit. TCRdb's own reprocessing of the public reads used fastp at Q25 and MiXCR and kept productive beta chains. For every CDR3 protein sequence, its rows merge into one entry that carries the most common genes and DNA. The sample contains 300,000 to 450,000 distinct CDR3 sequences, roughly 17% of them found a single time. More than 30% of the sample rests with the top ten. Sequenced input: blood. Receptors were obtained from a woman in her thirties with Graves' hyperthyroidism that later progressed to Graves' ophthalmopathy.

At least ten counts were recorded for this clonotype. The rearrangement uses TRBV7-9 and TRBJ2-3, with TRBD1 as a possible D gene (6 bases). CDR3 length: 14 amino acids. Trimming cost V 5 bases and J 2 bases, with 11 bases left between them. The germline V gene has CDR1 SEHNR and CDR2 FQNEAQ (reference sequence). The CDR3 coding sequence is TGTGCCAGCAGCAACAGGGATCTCACAGATACGCAGTATTTT. Translated, it gives CASSNRDLTDTQYF.

This clonotype was seen many times. CDR3 region: CSVSAPGQVYGYTF. The CDR3 nucleotides are TGCAGCGTGAGCGCGCCGGGACAGGTCTATGGCTACACCTTC. This chain links TRBV29-1 with TRBJ1-2; 8 bases are a match to TRBD1. CDR3 length: 14 residues. Germline values: CDR1 SQVTM, CDR2 ANQGSEA. Trimming took 6 bases from V and 4 from J; bases not matched to a gene: 10.

This clonotype came up many times. The CDR3 sequence is CASSTSGAVYNEQFF. Here the CDR3 DNA reads TGTGCCAGCAGCACTAGCGGGGCGGTTTACAATGAGCAGTTCTTC. J is TRBJ2-1 and V is TRBV11-2, with 10 positions matching TRBD2. The trim removed 5 bases at V and 4 bases at J, leaving 5 bases unmatched. This CDR3 region has 15 residues. Germline V CDR1 and CDR2: SGHAT, FQNNGV.

There are many counts of this clonotype. The chain carries TRBV6-2 or TRBV6-3 and TRBJ1-6; the D is unclear. V lost 10 bases to trimming and J lost 3 bases, with 16 bases between them. Germline V lookup: CDR1 MNHEY, CDR2 SVGEGT. The CDR3 loop spans 15 amino acids. The CDR3 bases are TGTGCCACCCTAAGGGCAGGAGACTATAATTCACCCCTCCACTTT. Protein product: CATLRAGDYNSPLHF.

To note about this clonotype: The junction differs from germline at one of its ends, possibly a read error. The chain has TRBV28 and TRBJ2-3; 11 bases fit TRBD1. This CDR3 has 17 residues. CDR1 is MDHEN and CDR2 is SYDVKM in the germline V gene. This chain's CDR3 is CARSLSGTGGRTDTHYF. The CDR3 DNA reads as TGTGCCCGCAGTCTATCCGGGACAGGGGGTCGAACAGATACGCACTATTTT. Full variable domain (missing parts from reference TRBV28 and TRBJ2-3): DVKVTQSSRYLVKRTGEKVFLECVQDMDHENMFWYRQDPGLGLRLIYFSYDVKMKEKGDIPEGYSVSREKKERFSLILESASTNQTSMYLCARSLSGTGGRTDTHYFGPGTRLTVL.

The sample holds many counts of this clonotype. The chain is built from TRBV3-1 and TRBJ2-7, with D unresolved. Germline CDR1 reads LGHDT; CDR2 reads YNNKEL (reference sequence). CDR3 length equals 12 residues. Deletions cut 1 base from V and 6 bases from J, with 7 bases between. The CDR3 reads CASSQVEAEQYF. The CDR3 DNA is TGTGCCAGCAGCCAAGTCGAGGCCGAGCAGTACTTC.

V and J are TRBV4-2 and TRBJ2-2; TRBD2 agrees at 9 bases. Trimming took 0 bases from V and 6 from J; bases not matched to a gene: 11. The CDR3 runs to 18 residues. Per the germline V gene, CDR1 is LGHNA and CDR2 is YNFKEQ. This CDR3 reads CASSQEVTSGLSSGELFF. The CDR3 DNA follows: TGTGCCAGCAGCCAAGAGGTGACTAGCGGCCTGTCGTCCGGGGAGCTGTTTTTT.

This clonotype was observed a few times. This may come from a read error, since a much larger clone is one base off. This chain connects TRBV28 to TRBJ1-5; no clear D. The CDR3 sequence is 12 residues long. Trimming cost V 8 bases and J 0 bases, with 5 bases left between them. Germline CDR1 is MDHEN and CDR2 is SYDVKM. As DNA, the CDR3 is TGTGCCAGCGAGAATAGCAATCAGCCCCAGCATTTT. It encodes CASENSNQPQHF.

The chain combines TRBV19 with TRBJ1-5; 9 bases are shared with TRBD1. Trimming at V came to 3 bases and at J to 5 bases, leaving 5 bases not matched to a gene. CDR1 LNHDA and CDR2 SQIVND come from the germline V gene (reference sequence). This CDR3 has 15 residues. CDR3 protein: CASSIGGTGYQPQHF. As DNA, the CDR3 is TGTGCCAGTAGTATTGGGGGGACAGGGTATCAGCCCCAGCATTTT.

The chain couples TRBV5-1 to TRBJ2-2; no firm D call. V was pared by 0 bases and J by 7 bases, with 10 bases between. The CDR3 is 14 amino acids. Germline CDR1 and CDR2: SGHRS and YFSETQ. CDR3 sequence reads: CASSLEVASGELFF. As DNA, the CDR3 is TGCGCCAGCAGCTTGGAGGTGGCCAGCGGGGAGCTGTTTTTT.

Many counts were recorded for this clonotype. The DNA for the CDR3 is TGCAGTGCTATTGGTGTGGGGGTGAGCACAGATACGCAGTATTTT. This translates into CSAIGVGVSTDTQYF. The rearrangement uses TRBV20-1 and TRBJ2-3; D tentatively fits TRBD1 or TRBD2 (5 bases each). The CDR3 is 15 residues long. CDR1 and CDR2 from the germline V gene are DFQATT and SNEGSKA (reference sequence). Trimming left V 4 bases short and J 0 bases short, with 14 bases between.

This clonotype was detected ten times or more. The genes are TRBV6-1 and TRBJ2-7; the D gene is possibly TRBD2 (6 bases). The CDR3 loop spans 13 amino acids. V lost 6 bases to trimming and J lost 6 bases, with 15 bases between them. The germline V gene has CDR1 MNHNS and CDR2 SASEGT. The CDR3 loop is CASRARETGEQYF. In nucleotides, the CDR3 is TGTGCCAGCAGGGCCCGGGAGACTGGCGAGCAGTACTTC.

At least ten counts were recorded for this clonotype. V and J are TRBV5-8 and TRBJ2-7; D possibly corresponds to TRBD1 (6 bases). The length of the CDR3 is 15 residues. The V gene's germline CDR1 is SGHTS and CDR2 YDEGEE. V gave up 4 bases and J gave up 0 bases, with 14 bases separating them. The DNA for the CDR3 is TGTGCCAGCAGCCGGACAGCGGCTACCTCCTACGAGCAGTACTTC. Translated, it gives CASSRTAATSYEQYF. Variable domain in full (rest from reference TRBV5-8 and TRBJ2-7): EAGVTQSPTHLIKTRGQQATLRCSPISGHTSVYWYQQALGLGLQFLLWYDEGEERNRGNFPPRFSGRQFPNYSSELNVNALELEDSALYLCASSRTAATSYEQYFGPGTRLTVT.

The CDR3 DNA is TGTGCCAGCAGCTTAGCCAGGGGGCAAGGAACTAATGAAAAACTGTTTTTT. Its translation is CASSLARGQGTNEKLFF. The gene calls are TRBV11-2 and TRBJ1-4, with 8 bases matching TRBD1. Looked up from germline, CDR1 is SGHAT and CDR2 is FQNNGV. V shed 1 base and J 1 base; nucleotides not matched to a gene: 5. The length of the CDR3 is 17 residues.

This rearrangement joins TRBV2 to TRBJ1-2, with unresolved D. Deletions cut 7 bases from V and 2 bases from J, with 5 bases between. This CDR3 is built from 11 residues. Germline assignment: CDR1 SNHLY and CDR2 FYNNEI. Written as DNA, the CDR3 is TGTGCCAGCATTCTAAACTATGGCTACACCTTC. Its protein product is CASILNYGYTF. Together with reference TRBV2 and TRBJ1-2, the CDR3 gives the full variable domain: EPEVTQTPSHQVTQMGQEVILRCVPISNHLYFYWYRQILGQKVEFLVSFYNNEISEKSEIFDDQFSVERPDGSNFTLKIRSTKLEDSAMYFCASILNYGYTFGSGTRLTVV.

This clonotype occurred many times. The V and J genes are TRBV3-1 and TRBJ1-6, with D perhaps TRBD1 (6 bases). The V gene's germline CDR1 is LGHDT and CDR2 YNNKEL (reference sequence). CDR3 length: 12 residues. The V end was cut by 5 bases, the J end by 10 bases, with 9 bases between. Here the CDR3 reads CASSRGGSPLHF. CDR3 nucleotide sequence: TGTGCCAGCAGCAGGGGGGGGTCACCCCTCCACTTT.

As for this clonotype: The conserved closing phenylalanine or tryptophan is absent in this CDR3, likely reflecting a read error. The rearrangement joins TRBV20-1 to TRBJ1-5; D gene uncertain. V was shortened by 2 bases and J by 6 bases, with 14 bases between the two germline ends. CDR1 DFQATT and CDR2 SNEGSKA come from the germline V gene (reference sequence). CDR3 length: 14 residues. CDR3 in amino acids: CSARIGPRGQPQHL. The CDR3 coding sequence is TGCAGTGCTAGAATAGGCCCTCGGGGTCAGCCCCAGCATCTT.

This clonotype has a handful of counts. The chain couples TRBV5-6 to TRBJ2-1; D possibly corresponds to TRBD1 (6 bases). V dropped 5 bases and J dropped 4 bases, with 16 bases sitting between them. CDR3 length: 15 amino acids. Germline V gene lookup returns CDR1 SGHDT and CDR2 YYEEEE. As DNA, the CDR3 is TGTGCCAGCAGGGTAGGACAGAGTAGTTACAATGAGCAGTTCTTC. It specifies CASRVGQSSYNEQFF.

This clonotype was detected many times. The chain combines TRBV27 with TRBJ2-3, with 8 bases identical to TRBD2. The V gene's germline CDR1 is MNHEY and CDR2 SMNVEV (reference sequence). The V gene end was trimmed by 7 bases and the J gene end by 1 base; junction bases not matched to a gene: 10. CDR3 length: 16 amino acids. CDR3 DNA: TGTGCCAGCACCAAAGTCGGGGGGGACGGCACAGATACGCAGTATTTT. Its protein product is CASTKVGGDGTDTQYF.

This clonotype came up a few times. CDR3 loop: CSAGRDTTNEQFF. For the CDR3, the DNA is TGCAGTGCTGGGCGGGACACGACCAATGAGCAGTTCTTC. The chain employs TRBV20-1 and TRBJ2-1, with D perhaps being TRBD1 or TRBD2 (6 bases each). Trimming shortened V by 5 bases and J by 6 bases, and 14 bases separated the two germline ends. The CDR3 spans 13 residues. From germline, CDR1 is DFQATT and CDR2 SNEGSKA (reference sequence).